The 5 T cell receptor beta chains below were found in one sample sequenced in a study of T cells in Graves' hyperthyroidism and ophthalmopathy (dated by TCRdb to between 2018 and 2021). Libraries were constructed by multiplex PCR. The run used an Illumina HiSeq 2000. TCR beta CDR3 regions were amplified from RNA transcripts. For the first round of RT-PCR on the TCR CDR3, the HTBI primer set was used together with the Qiagen OneStep RT-PCR kit. TCRdb reran the public reads through fastp at Q25 and MiXCR, keeping productive beta chains. One record per CDR3 amino acid sequence lists the most common genes and DNA. Across this sample there are some 700,000 distinct CDR3 sequences, with approximately 15% seen only once. The biggest ten clones account for roughly a sixth of the sample. The sample was blood. Every receptor here comes from a man aged 45-60 years with Graves' hyperthyroidism.

This clonotype appeared many times. The J gene is TRBJ2-1, the V gene TRBV6-2 or TRBV6-3; 7 positions match TRBD1. CDR1 MNHEY and CDR2 SVGEGT come from the germline V gene. V shed 2 bases and J 4 bases; nucleotides not matched to a gene: 8. The CDR3 has 16 amino acids. CDR3: CASSYAPEQGYNEQFF. The CDR3 coding sequence is TGTGCCAGCAGTTACGCTCCGGAACAGGGGTACAATGAGCAGTTCTTC.

This clonotype was detected a few times. The genes are TRBV14 and TRBJ2-1; D is perhaps TRBD2 (5 bases). The germline V gene encodes CDR1 SGHDN and CDR2 FVKESK. This CDR3 contains 14 residues. The V and J ends lost 4 bases and 6 bases respectively, with 13 bases between them. The CDR3 coding sequence is TGTGCCAGCAGCCTCGATAGAGGAGGCAATGAGCAGTTCTTC. Translated: CASSLDRGGNEQFF.

This clonotype was recorded a few times. This chain connects TRBV28 to TRBJ2-2; TRBD2 might be the D (5 bases). CDR3 length: 15 residues. V was pared by 6 bases and J by 4 bases, with 15 bases between. Germline-derived CDR1 and CDR2 are MDHEN and SYDVKM. DNA for the CDR3: TGTGCCAGCAGCCTCCCCGGGATGGGCACCGGGGAGCTGTTTTTT. Protein: CASSLPGMGTGELFF.

This clonotype was detected ten times or more. CDR3 sequence: CAISYDFAGTDTQYF. The CDR3 DNA is TGTGCCATCAGTTATGACTTCGCAGGCACAGATACGCAGTATTTT. The chain couples TRBV10-3 to TRBJ2-3; D ambiguous. Germline CDR1 reads ENHRY; CDR2 reads SYGVKD. This CDR3 has 15 residues. The V end was cut by 5 bases, the J end by 1 base, with 13 bases between.

This clonotype showed up just once. The genes are TRBV6-2 or TRBV6-3 and TRBJ2-2; 13 bases agree with TRBD2. With V trimmed by 5 bases and J by 13 bases, 13 bases remained unmatched. Germline V gene sequence: CDR1 MNHEY, CDR2 SVGEGT. There are 16 residues in the CDR3. The CDR3 region is CASSDKAGTSGAWLFF. In nucleotides, the CDR3 is TGTGCCAGCAGTGACAAAGCCGGGACTAGCGGGGCGTGGCTGTTTTTT.